This T cell receptor (beta chain) was captured by sequencing in a study of blood T cell repertoires in COVID-19. About the study: The analysed material was cDNA or gDNA that came from T cells, B-cell-depleted T cells, or PBMCs.

This CDR3 is built from 14 residues. V dropped 3 bases and J dropped 14; count of bases not matched to a gene: 9. Per the germline V gene, CDR1 is KGHSH and CDR2 is LQKENI. Only in-frame clones appear in the TCRdb table, and some are missing; sequencing was by immunoSEQ multiplex PCR. Altogether 15,000 to 20,000 clones are present, nearly 90% being singletons, with the ten largest covering 40% to 55%. The sequencing input was peripheral blood. This chain uses TRBV18 with TRBJ1-6, with TRBD1 matching 8 bases. This TCR came from a human donor in a cohort sampled during active COVID-19. CDR3 region: CASSPGQGEDTLHF. DNA for the CDR3: TGTGCCAGCTCACCCGGACAGGGAGAAGATACCCTCCACTTT. Looking up the rest from reference TRBV18 and TRBJ1-6 gives the full variable domain: NAGVMQNPRHLVRRRGQEARLRCSPMKGHSHVYWYRQLPEEGLKFMVYLQKENIIDESGMPKERFSAEFPKEGPSILRIQQVVRGDSAAYFCASSPGQGEDTLHFGNGTRLTVT.